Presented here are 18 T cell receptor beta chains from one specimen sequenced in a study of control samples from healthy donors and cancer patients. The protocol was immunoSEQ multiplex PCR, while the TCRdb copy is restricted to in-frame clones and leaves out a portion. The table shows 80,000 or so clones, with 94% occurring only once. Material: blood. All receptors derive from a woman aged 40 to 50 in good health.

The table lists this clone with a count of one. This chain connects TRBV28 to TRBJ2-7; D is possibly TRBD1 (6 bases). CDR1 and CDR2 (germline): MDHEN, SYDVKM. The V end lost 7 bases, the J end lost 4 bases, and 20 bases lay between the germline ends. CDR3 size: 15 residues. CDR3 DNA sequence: TGTGCCAGCAAAGTATGGGGGCAGGGATCGTACGAGCAGTACTTC. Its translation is CASKVWGQGSYEQYF.

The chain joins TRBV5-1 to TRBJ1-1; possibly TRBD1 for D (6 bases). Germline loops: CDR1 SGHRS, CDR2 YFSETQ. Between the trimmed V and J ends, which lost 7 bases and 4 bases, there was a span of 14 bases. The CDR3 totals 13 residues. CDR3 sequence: CASGRGHGTEAFF. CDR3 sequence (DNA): TGCGCCAGCGGGAGGGGACATGGCACTGAAGCTTTCTTT. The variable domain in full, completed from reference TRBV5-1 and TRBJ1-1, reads KAGVTQTPRYLIKTRGQQVTLSCSPISGHRSVSWYQQTPGQGLQFLFEYFSETQRNKGNFPGRFSGRQFSNSRSEMNVSTLELGDSALYLCASGRGHGTEAFFGQGTRLTVV.

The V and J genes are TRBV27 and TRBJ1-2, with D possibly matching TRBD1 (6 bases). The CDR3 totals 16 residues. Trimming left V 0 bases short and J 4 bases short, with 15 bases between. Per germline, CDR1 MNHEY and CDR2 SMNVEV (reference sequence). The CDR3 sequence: CASSLSGAPMPYGYTF. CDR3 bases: TGTGCCAGCAGTTTATCGGGGGCCCCCATGCCCTATGGCTACACCTTC.

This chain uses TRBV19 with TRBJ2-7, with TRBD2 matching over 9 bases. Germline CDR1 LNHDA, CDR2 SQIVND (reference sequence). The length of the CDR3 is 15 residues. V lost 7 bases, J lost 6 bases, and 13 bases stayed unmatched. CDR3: CASTYNGLATGEQYF. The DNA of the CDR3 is TGTGCCAGTACCTATAACGGACTAGCGACAGGCGAGCAGTACTTC.

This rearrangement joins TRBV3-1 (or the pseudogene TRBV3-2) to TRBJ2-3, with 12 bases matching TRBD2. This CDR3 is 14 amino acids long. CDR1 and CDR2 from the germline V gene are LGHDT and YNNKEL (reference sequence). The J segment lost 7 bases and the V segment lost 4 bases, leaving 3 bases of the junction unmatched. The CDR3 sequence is CASSRLAGDYTQYF. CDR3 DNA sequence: TGTGCCAGCAGCCGACTAGCGGGAGACTATACGCAGTATTTT.

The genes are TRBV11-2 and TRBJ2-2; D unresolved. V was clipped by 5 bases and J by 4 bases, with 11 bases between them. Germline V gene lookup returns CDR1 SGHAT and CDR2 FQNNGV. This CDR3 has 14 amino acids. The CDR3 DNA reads TGTGCCAGCAGCCCTGGGGTGAGCACCGGGGAGCTGTTTTTT. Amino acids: CASSPGVSTGELFF.

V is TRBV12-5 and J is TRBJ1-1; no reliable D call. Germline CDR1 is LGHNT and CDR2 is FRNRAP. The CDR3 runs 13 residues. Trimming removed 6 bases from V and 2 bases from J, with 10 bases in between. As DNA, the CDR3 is TGTGCTAGTGGCTTCGCGGTAAACACTGAAGCTTTCTTT. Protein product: CASGFAVNTEAFF.

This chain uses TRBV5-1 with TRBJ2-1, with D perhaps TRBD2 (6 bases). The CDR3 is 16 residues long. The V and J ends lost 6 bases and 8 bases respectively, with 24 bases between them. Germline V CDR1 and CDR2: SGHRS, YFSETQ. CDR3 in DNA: TGCGCCAGCAACAGCTTATCGTCGGGGGAGCGCGATGAGCAGTTCTTC. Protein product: CASNSLSSGERDEQFF.

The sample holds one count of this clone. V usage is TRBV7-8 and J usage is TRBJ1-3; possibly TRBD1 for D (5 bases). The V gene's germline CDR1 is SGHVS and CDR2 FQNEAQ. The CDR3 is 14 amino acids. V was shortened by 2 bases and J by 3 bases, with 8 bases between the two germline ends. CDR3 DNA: TGTGCCAGCAGCTTATCGAGGGGTGGAAACACCATATATTTT. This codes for CASSLSRGGNTIYF.

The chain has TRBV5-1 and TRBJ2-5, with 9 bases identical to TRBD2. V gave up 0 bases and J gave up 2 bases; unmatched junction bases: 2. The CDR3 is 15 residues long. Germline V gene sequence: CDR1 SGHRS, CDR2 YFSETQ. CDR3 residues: CASSLASGNQETQYF. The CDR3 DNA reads TGCGCCAGCAGCTTGGCTAGCGGGAATCAAGAGACCCAGTACTTC.

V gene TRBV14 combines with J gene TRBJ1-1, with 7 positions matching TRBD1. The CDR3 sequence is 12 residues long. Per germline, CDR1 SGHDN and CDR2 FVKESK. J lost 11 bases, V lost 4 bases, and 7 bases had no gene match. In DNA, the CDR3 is TGTGCCAGCAGCCTCCGGACAGGTCCGGCTTTCTTT. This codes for CASSLRTGPAFF.

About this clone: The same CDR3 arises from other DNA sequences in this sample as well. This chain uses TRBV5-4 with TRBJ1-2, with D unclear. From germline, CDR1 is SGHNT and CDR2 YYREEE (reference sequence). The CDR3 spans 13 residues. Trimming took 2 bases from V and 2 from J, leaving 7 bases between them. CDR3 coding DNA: TGTGCCAGCAGCTTAGGAGGGAACTATGGCTACACCTTC. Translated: CASSLGGNYGYTF.

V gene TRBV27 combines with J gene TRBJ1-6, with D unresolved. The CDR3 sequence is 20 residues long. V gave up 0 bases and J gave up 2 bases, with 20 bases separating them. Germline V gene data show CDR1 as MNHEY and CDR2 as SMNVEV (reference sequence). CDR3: CASSLSLGTARSPYNSPLHF. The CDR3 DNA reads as TGTGCCAGCAGTTTATCCCTGGGAACAGCCCGAAGTCCCTATAATTCACCCCTCCACTTT.

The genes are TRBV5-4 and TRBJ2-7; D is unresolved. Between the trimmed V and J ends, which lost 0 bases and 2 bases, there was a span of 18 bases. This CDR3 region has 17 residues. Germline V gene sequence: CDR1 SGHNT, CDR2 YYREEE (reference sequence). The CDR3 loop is CASSLAVLAASTYEQYF. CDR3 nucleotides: TGTGCCAGCAGCTTGGCCGTTCTGGCAGCTTCGACCTACGAGCAGTACTTC.

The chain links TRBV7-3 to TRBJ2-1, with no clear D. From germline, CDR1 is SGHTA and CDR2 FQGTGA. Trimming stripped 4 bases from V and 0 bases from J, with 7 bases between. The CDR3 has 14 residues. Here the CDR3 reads CASSSSDSYNEQFF. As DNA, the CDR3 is TGTGCCAGCAGCTCATCTGACTCCTACAATGAGCAGTTCTTC.

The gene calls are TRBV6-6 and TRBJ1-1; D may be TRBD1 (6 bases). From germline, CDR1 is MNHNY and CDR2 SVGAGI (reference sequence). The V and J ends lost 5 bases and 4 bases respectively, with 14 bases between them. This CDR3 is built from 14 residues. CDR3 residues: CASSPTRGGTEAFF. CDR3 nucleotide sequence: TGTGCCAGCAGTCCAACAAGGGGGGGCACTGAAGCTTTCTTT.

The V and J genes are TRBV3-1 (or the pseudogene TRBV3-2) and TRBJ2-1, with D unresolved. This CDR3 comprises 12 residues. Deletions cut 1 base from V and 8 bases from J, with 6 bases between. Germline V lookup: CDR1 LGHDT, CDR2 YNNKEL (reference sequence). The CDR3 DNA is TGTGCCAGCAGCCAAGTACGAGATGAGCAGTTCTTC. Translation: CASSQVRDEQFF.

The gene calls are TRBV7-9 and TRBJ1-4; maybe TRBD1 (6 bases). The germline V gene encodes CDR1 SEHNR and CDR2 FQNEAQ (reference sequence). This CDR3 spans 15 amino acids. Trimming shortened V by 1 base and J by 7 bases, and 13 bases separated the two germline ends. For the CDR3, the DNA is TGTGCCAGCAGCTTAGGGTACAGGGAGGGTGAAAAACTGTTTTTT. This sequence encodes CASSLGYREGEKLFF.